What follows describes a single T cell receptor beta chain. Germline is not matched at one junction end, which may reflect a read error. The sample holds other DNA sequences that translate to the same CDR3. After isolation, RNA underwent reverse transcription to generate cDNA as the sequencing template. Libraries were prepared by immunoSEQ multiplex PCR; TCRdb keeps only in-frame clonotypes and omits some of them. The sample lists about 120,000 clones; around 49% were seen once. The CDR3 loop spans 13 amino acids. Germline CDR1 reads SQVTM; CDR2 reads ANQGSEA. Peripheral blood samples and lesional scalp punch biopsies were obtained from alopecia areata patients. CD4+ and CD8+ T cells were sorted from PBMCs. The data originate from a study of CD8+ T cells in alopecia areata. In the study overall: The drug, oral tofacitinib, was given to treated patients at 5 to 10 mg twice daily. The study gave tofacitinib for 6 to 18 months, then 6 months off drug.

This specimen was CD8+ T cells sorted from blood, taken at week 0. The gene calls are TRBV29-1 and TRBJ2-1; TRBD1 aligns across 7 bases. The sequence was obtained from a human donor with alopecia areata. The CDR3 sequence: CSVVGQSYNEQFF. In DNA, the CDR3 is TGTAGCGTAGTGGGACAGAGTTACAATGAGCAGTTCTTC.